This entry lists 2 T cell receptor beta chains sequenced from one sample in a study of early T cells in non-severe SARS-CoV-2 infection. Using its own MiXCR run on the 5' RACE reads, TCRdb lists one record per CDR3 protein. The sample carries 35,000 to 45,000 distinct CDR3 sequences, about 6.5% recorded once. The specimen was whole blood, collected at baseline. These receptors all stem from an adult who was a healthcare worker with PCR-confirmed SARS-CoV-2 infection or an uninfected control (not recorded which).

The chain employs TRBV11-2 and TRBJ2-5; the match to TRBD1 covers 7 bases. Germline trimming cut 5 bases from V and 5 bases from J; bases unmatched to any gene: 11. CDR1 is SGHAT and CDR2 is FQNNGV in the germline V gene. The CDR3 totals 15 residues. The CDR3 bases are TGTGCCAGCAGCCGCACCGTGAGGGGGCTGGAGACCCAGTACTTC. Its translation: CASSRTVRGLETQYF.

The table lists this clonotype with many counts. The chain links TRBV20-1 to TRBJ1-5; maybe TRBD1 (5 bases). Germline loops: CDR1 DFQATT, CDR2 SNEGSKA (reference sequence). The germline V and J ends were trimmed by 4 bases and 1 base, with 8 bases remaining between them. The CDR3 has 13 residues. The CDR3: CSATGGSNQPQHF. CDR3 bases: TGCAGTGCTACGGGGGGGAGCAATCAGCCCCAGCATTTT.